These 28 T cell receptor beta chains came from one sample sequenced in a study of chemoradiotherapy in HPV16-positive cancers. The data were produced by immunoSEQ multiplex PCR, yet TCRdb's version contains in-frame clones alone and is incomplete. The table lists just under 40,000 clones, roughly 77% of them singletons. Here the sequenced sample was blood, taken from a patient who underwent chemoradiotherapy. The source of these receptors is a human donor with HPV-associated anogenital cancer.

This clone was seen just once. The chain joins TRBV7-2 to TRBJ2-3, with D perhaps being TRBD1 or TRBD2 (5 bases each). The germline CDR1 and CDR2 sequences are SGHTA and FQGNSA. The CDR3 sequence is 15 residues long. Trimming stripped 7 bases from V and 0 bases from J, with 14 bases between. CDR3 amino acids: CASTLGPSSTDTQYF. The CDR3 DNA sequence: TGTGCCAGCACCTTGGGACCGTCGAGCACAGATACGCAGTATTTT.

The CDR3 region has the DNA TGTGCCAGCAGCGCCCAGTTTAATTCACCCCTCCACTTT. Translating it yields CASSAQFNSPLHF. The chain is built from TRBV9 and TRBJ1-6; D uncertain. The CDR3 sequence is 13 residues long. Germline V gene data show CDR1 as SGDLS and CDR2 as YYNGEE. V lost 3 bases to trimming and J lost 6 bases, with 7 bases between them.

This clone occurred a few times. The V call is TRBV19, the J call TRBJ2-7; TRBD2 is a possible D gene (7 bases). Germline values: CDR1 LNHDA, CDR2 SQIVND (reference sequence). The ends were cut back, 6 bases at V and 5 bases at J, with 17 bases in the middle. CDR3 size: 14 residues. CDR3 in amino acids: CASRDRGATNEQYF. DNA for the CDR3: TGTGCCAGTAGAGACCGGGGGGCCACTAACGAGCAGTACTTC.

V is TRBV7-2 and J is TRBJ2-5; D not certain. Germline V gene lookup returns CDR1 SGHTA and CDR2 FQGNSA. The CDR3 runs to 14 residues. V was shortened by 1 base and J by 5 bases, with 11 bases between the two germline ends. The CDR3 reads CASSLVGLGETQYF. DNA of the CDR3: TGTGCCAGCAGCTTAGTAGGTCTGGGGGAGACCCAGTACTTC.

The genes are TRBV7-2 and TRBJ1-2, with D possibly TRBD1 on 6 matching bases. Trimming pared 7 bases from V and 8 bases from J, leaving 29 bases between. The CDR3 runs to 17 residues. Germline values: CDR1 SGHTA, CDR2 FQGNSA. The CDR3: CASTPSGVQELSIGYTF. The CDR3 DNA reads TGTGCCAGCACCCCCTCAGGGGTCCAGGAGCTGTCTATCGGCTACACCTTC.

This clone came up a few times. The chain combines TRBV7-2 with TRBJ1-2, with D uncertain. CDR1 and CDR2 from the germline V gene are SGHTA and FQGNSA. V lost 5 bases and J 4 bases, leaving 17 bases between the germline ends. CDR3 length: 15 residues. The CDR3 nucleotides are TGTGCCAGCAGCGGCGGAAGTCGGGGATTCTATGGCTACACCTTC. This codes for CASSGGSRGFYGYTF.

This rearrangement joins TRBV30 to TRBJ1-1, with a tentative D call TRBD1 (6 bases). CDR3 length: 15 amino acids. V lost 0 bases to trimming and J lost 1 base, with 12 bases between them. The germline V gene encodes CDR1 GTSNPN and CDR2 SVGIG (reference sequence). The CDR3 DNA sequence: TGTGCCTGGAGTGTAAGGGGGGCCGGGAACACTGAAGCTTTCTTT. Translating it yields CAWSVRGAGNTEAFF.

The chain combines TRBV7-9 with TRBJ2-7, with 7 bases fitting TRBD1. After removal of 3 bases from V and 4 bases from J, the junction contained 6 bases not matched to a gene. CDR1 and CDR2 (germline): SEHNR, FQNEAQ (reference sequence). The CDR3 runs to 14 residues. The CDR3 DNA follows: TGTGCCAGCAGCTTGAGGGGACAGACATACGAGCAGTACTTC. Translation: CASSLRGQTYEQYF.

The chain couples TRBV7-2 to TRBJ1-5; no reliable D call. Germline V gene sequence: CDR1 SGHTA, CDR2 FQGNSA. V dropped 1 base and J dropped 6 bases, with 13 bases sitting between them. The CDR3 length is 15 residues. The CDR3 sequence is CASSLDGGGAQPQHF. DNA for the CDR3: TGTGCCAGCAGCTTAGACGGCGGTGGCGCTCAGCCCCAGCATTTT.

This clone was found a few times. The J gene is TRBJ2-7, the V gene TRBV2; the D gene is possibly TRBD1 (5 bases). The V end was cut by 6 bases, the J end by 3 bases, with 12 bases between. This CDR3 contains 13 residues. Germline V gene lookup returns CDR1 SNHLY and CDR2 FYNNEI. DNA for the CDR3: TGTGCCAGCAGGGACCAGACAGACTACGAGCAGTACTTC. It is translated as CASRDQTDYEQYF.

The CDR3 here is CASSYLGGISTDTQYF. CDR3 sequence (DNA): TGTGCCAGCAGCTACCTTGGAGGAATTAGCACAGATACGCAGTATTTT. The genes are TRBV5-4 and TRBJ2-3; D perhaps matches TRBD2 (5 bases). V dropped 3 bases and J dropped 0 bases, with 14 bases sitting between them. CDR1 SGHNT and CDR2 YYREEE come from the germline V gene (reference sequence). The CDR3 spans 16 residues.

The V call is TRBV6-1, the J call TRBJ1-1, with D unclear. Trimming stripped 9 bases from V and 1 base from J, with 6 bases between. Germline V gene lookup returns CDR1 MNHNS and CDR2 SASEGT. This CDR3 contains 11 residues. The CDR3 region has the DNA TGTGCCAGTAGGAGGAACACTGAAGCTTTCTTT. Amino acids: CASRRNTEAFF.

V is TRBV7-6 and J is TRBJ1-1; TRBD1 agrees at 11 bases. CDR1 is SGHVS and CDR2 is FNYEAQ in the germline V gene. This CDR3 is built from 13 residues. Trimming removed 5 bases from V and 10 bases from J; junction bases left unmatched: 6. In DNA, the CDR3 is TGTGCCAGCAGCCAAGGGACAGGGGGAAGAGCTTTCTTT. The encoded protein is CASSQGTGGRAFF.

V is TRBV6-1 and J is TRBJ2-7; 7 positions match TRBD1. Trimming took 6 bases from V and 3 from J; bases not matched to a gene: 5. Germline V gives CDR1 MNHNS, CDR2 SASEGT. CDR3 length: 13 residues. This chain's CDR3 is CASSLTGNYEQYF. The CDR3 DNA reads TGTGCCAGCAGCCTGACAGGGAACTACGAGCAGTACTTC.

The V and J genes are TRBV18 and TRBJ2-7; 7 bases map to TRBD1. V trimming: 6 bases; J trimming: 2 bases; junction bases outside the gene matches: 7. Germline V gives CDR1 KGHSH, CDR2 LQKENI. This CDR3 contains 14 residues. In DNA form, the CDR3 reads TGTGCCAGCTCCCCCCCGGGACAGCCCTACGAGCAGTACTTC. This translates into CASSPPGQPYEQYF.

This clone was picked up one time. This chain connects TRBV6-1 to TRBJ2-2, with D perhaps given as TRBD1 or TRBD2 (6 bases each). V lost 8 bases and J lost 2, with 15 bases in between. CDR1 and CDR2 (germline): MNHNS, SASEGT. The CDR3 is 15 residues long. The CDR3 protein is CASWRGGQNTGELFF. DNA of the CDR3: TGTGCCAGCTGGCGTGGGGGGCAAAACACCGGGGAGCTGTTTTTT.

The chain links TRBV11-2 to TRBJ2-7; 14 nucleotides align to TRBD2. Germline V lookup: CDR1 SGHAT, CDR2 FQNNGV. Losses at the gene ends were 3 bases for V and 1 base for J; bases not matched to a gene: 8. The CDR3 has 18 residues. CDR3 bases: TGTGCCAGCAGCTTGGGACTAGCGGGGGTAGGTGCTTCCTACGAGCAGTACTTC. The encoded protein is CASSLGLAGVGASYEQYF.

This clone was detected only a few times. The chain carries TRBV2 and TRBJ2-7; maybe TRBD1 (6 bases). V lost 6 bases, J lost 7 bases, and 19 bases lay in between. Germline V gives CDR1 SNHLY, CDR2 FYNNEI. This CDR3 is 14 amino acids long. CDR3 loop: CASRPHSRDTEQYF. The CDR3 bases are TGTGCCAGCAGGCCTCACTCCCGGGACACAGAGCAGTACTTC.

The rearrangement joins TRBV6-1 to TRBJ1-2; D not resolved. This CDR3 is built from 14 residues. V was trimmed by 1 base and J by 4 bases, leaving 10 bases between them. Germline loops: CDR1 MNHNS, CDR2 SASEGT. As DNA, the CDR3 is TGTGCCAGCAGTGAAGGTGGAGGGATCTATGGCTACACCTTC. This sequence encodes CASSEGGGIYGYTF.

V is TRBV12-5 and J is TRBJ1-1; TRBD1 matches 7 bases. Germline lookup yields CDR1 LGHNT and CDR2 FRNRAP. V lost 4 bases to trimming and J lost 7 bases; unmatched junction nucleotides: 3. This CDR3 comprises 12 residues. DNA of the CDR3: TGTGCTAGTGGTTCCGGGACAGTTGAAGCTTTCTTT. It is translated as CASGSGTVEAFF.

This chain connects TRBV5-5 to TRBJ2-1; the D is unclear. The CDR3 consists of 14 residues. Trimming took off 1 base at V and 2 bases at J, with 7 bases between the two ends. The germline CDR1 and CDR2 sequences are SGHKS and YYEKEE (reference sequence). The CDR3 reads CASSLSETYNEQFF. The CDR3 coding sequence is TGTGCCAGCAGCTTGTCGGAGACCTACAATGAGCAGTTCTTC.

The chain links TRBV10-3 to TRBJ1-1; D is undetermined. CDR3 size: 14 residues. The V end lost 5 bases, the J end lost 5 bases, and 15 bases lay between the germline ends. Looked up from germline, CDR1 is ENHRY and CDR2 is SYGVKD. This CDR3 is CAISPEGLSTEAFF. CDR3 nucleotide sequence: TGTGCCATCAGTCCCGAGGGTCTGAGTACTGAAGCTTTCTTT.

The rearrangement joins TRBV7-9 to TRBJ2-7, with D perhaps given as TRBD1 or TRBD2 (5 bases each). The germline CDR1 and CDR2 sequences are SEHNR and FQNEAQ (reference sequence). The CDR3 contains 14 residues. Trimming stripped 5 bases from V and 6 bases from J, with 17 bases between. The CDR3 loop is CASSGRDPGLEQYF. The DNA of the CDR3 is TGTGCCAGCAGCGGCCGGGACCCGGGGCTCGAGCAGTACTTC.

V usage is TRBV11-3 and J usage is TRBJ2-3, with TRBD2 matching 7 bases. Looked up from germline, CDR1 is SGHNT and CDR2 is YENEEA. V shed 5 bases, J shed 9 bases, and the junction held 8 bases outside the gene matches. The CDR3 runs 13 residues. The CDR3 reads CASSRPPAGTQYF. As DNA, the CDR3 is TGTGCCAGCAGCCGCCCTCCAGCGGGGACGCAGTATTTT.

This rearrangement joins TRBV7-9 to TRBJ2-7; D is unclear. Germline V gene sequence: CDR1 SEHNR, CDR2 FQNEAQ (reference sequence). The V end lost 8 bases, the J end lost 0 bases, and 5 bases lay between the germline ends. The CDR3 is 11 amino acids. DNA of the CDR3: TGTGCCAGCGGAGACTCCTACGAGCAGTACTTC. Translated, it gives CASGDSYEQYF.

J is TRBJ1-1 and V is TRBV18; 8 bases match TRBD1. CDR1 KGHSH and CDR2 LQKENI come from the germline V gene. The J segment lost 7 bases and the V segment lost 4 bases, leaving 11 bases of the junction unmatched. This CDR3 comprises 15 residues. The CDR3 DNA is TGTGCCAGCTCACAATTACAGGGGGAAGGCGGTGAAGCTTTCTTT. Translation: CASSQLQGEGGEAFF.

The V gene is TRBV5-6, the J gene TRBJ2-7; D is unclear. This CDR3 is 14 amino acids long. Trimming shortened V by 0 bases and J by 1 base, and 8 bases separated the two germline ends. Germline lookup yields CDR1 SGHDT and CDR2 YYEEEE. The CDR3 nucleotides are TGTGCCAGCAGCTTGGACGGTGTATCCTACGAGCAGTACTTC. As protein: CASSLDGVSYEQYF.

J is TRBJ2-1 and V is TRBV7-3, with TRBD2 matching over 10 bases. The germline gives CDR1 SGHTA, CDR2 FQGTGA. V trimming: 5 bases; J trimming: 4 bases; junction bases outside the gene matches: 5. There are 15 residues in the CDR3. The CDR3 region is CASSRSGGEYNEQFF. CDR3 sequence (DNA): TGTGCCAGCAGCCGGAGCGGGGGGGAATACAATGAGCAGTTCTTC.